Listed below are T cell receptor beta chains from one sample, sequenced in a study of T cell responses to AZD1222 COVID-19 vaccine. Using immunoSEQ multiplex PCR, the repertoire was profiled, and TCRdb retains in-frame clones only, with some absent. The sample includes roughly 120,000 clones, approximately 90% seen only once; the top ten take about 7.5%. Sequencing was performed on peripheral blood, taken 28 days after the second AZD1222 dose. These receptors were collected from an adult who received the AZD1222 COVID-19 vaccine. The CDR3 runs from the conserved cysteine through the conserved F or W. Each record gives: V gene, D gene, J gene, clone size, CDR3 DNA, CDR3 protein. A D gene is named only where the DNA matches it firmly. Size is stated for part of the rows, as once, few or many counts, or as a class when the clone is expanded.

V gene: TRBV3-1/TRBV3-2; D gene: TRBD1; J gene: TRBJ1-3; clone size: -; CDR3 DNA: TGTGCCAGCAGCCAAAGAGGGGGCCGGGGAAACACCATATATTTT; CDR3 protein: CASSQRGGRGNTIYF
V gene: TRBV27; D gene: -; J gene: TRBJ1-2; clone size: -; CDR3 DNA: TGTGCCAGCAGTTCCGTTGGGCAGGGTTGGTCTTATGGCTACACCTTC; CDR3 protein: CASSSVGQGWSYGYTF
V gene: TRBV9; D gene: -; J gene: TRBJ1-2; clone size: -; CDR3 DNA: TGTGCCAGCAGCGAGGGCTCAGGGCAGCTGGGCGGCTACACCTTC; CDR3 protein: CASSEGSGQLGGYTF
V gene: TRBV7-9; D gene: -; J gene: TRBJ1-1; clone size: -; CDR3 DNA: TGTGCCAGCAGCTTTCGTCCGGCAGACACTGAAGCTTTCTTT; CDR3 protein: CASSFRPADTEAFF
V gene: TRBV19; D gene: -; J gene: TRBJ1-5; clone size: -; CDR3 DNA: TGTGCCAGTAGTATGACGGAGGGGTACGATCAGCCCCAGCATTTT; CDR3 protein: CASSMTEGYDQPQHF
V gene: TRBV19; D gene: TRBD1; J gene: TRBJ1-4; clone size: few; CDR3 DNA: TGTGCCAGTAGTACCGGACAGGGGACTTTGGACTCGTCTTTT; CDR3 protein: CASSTGQGTLDSSF
V gene: TRBV11-3; D gene: -; J gene: TRBJ2-1; clone size: -; CDR3 DNA: TGTGCCAGCAGCTTAGGGTCGGGGAGTGGTGAGCAGTTCTTC; CDR3 protein: CASSLGSGSGEQFF
V gene: TRBV27; D gene: -; J gene: TRBJ1-6; clone size: -; CDR3 DNA: TGTGCCAGCAGTTTATTCGAGTCGGGCGATTCCTATAATTCACCCCTCCACTTT; CDR3 protein: CASSLFESGDSYNSPLHF
V gene: TRBV19; D gene: -; J gene: TRBJ1-1; clone size: -; CDR3 DNA: TGTGCCAGTAGTAACCTGGACCGAACCACTGAAGCTTTCTTT; CDR3 protein: CASSNLDRTTEAFF
V gene: TRBV5-1; D gene: TRBD1; J gene: TRBJ2-7; clone size: -; CDR3 DNA: TGCGCCAGCAGCCGAGATGACAGGGGAGAGCAGTACTTC; CDR3 protein: CASSRDDRGEQYF
V gene: TRBV9; D gene: -; J gene: TRBJ2-4; clone size: -; CDR3 DNA: TGTGCCAGCAGCGTAGGCGGGGTGGCCAAAAACATTCAGTACTTC; CDR3 protein: CASSVGGVAKNIQYF
V gene: TRBV6-5; D gene: -; J gene: TRBJ2-5; clone size: -; CDR3 DNA: TGTGCCAGCAGTCGACAGTGGAGGGAGACCCAGTACTTC; CDR3 protein: CASSRQWRETQYF
V gene: TRBV5-1; D gene: TRBD1; J gene: TRBJ2-1; clone size: -; CDR3 DNA: TGCGCCAGCAGCACCTGGGGAAAGGGACAGGGTATCCATGAGCAGTTCTTC; CDR3 protein: CASSTWGKGQGIHEQFF
V gene: TRBV28; D gene: -; J gene: TRBJ1-4; clone size: -; CDR3 DNA: TGTGCCAGCAGTGTTCCCTTTGGGAAACTGTTTTTT; CDR3 protein: CASSVPFGKLFF
V gene: TRBV4-1; D gene: TRBD1; J gene: TRBJ2-1; clone size: -; CDR3 DNA: TGCGCCAGCAGCCAAGTTTGGCAGGGGGCTTTCTCTGAGCAGTTCTTC; CDR3 protein: CASSQVWQGAFSEQFF
V gene: TRBV6-6; D gene: -; J gene: TRBJ2-5; clone size: -; CDR3 DNA: TGTGCCAGCAGTCCTCGGGACTCCGGAGGGTACCAAGAGACCCAGTACTTC; CDR3 protein: CASSPRDSGGYQETQYF
V gene: TRBV18; D gene: -; J gene: TRBJ2-7; clone size: -; CDR3 DNA: TGTGCCAGCTCACCACAGGGGTCGCGGTACGAGCAGTACTTC; CDR3 protein: CASSPQGSRYEQYF